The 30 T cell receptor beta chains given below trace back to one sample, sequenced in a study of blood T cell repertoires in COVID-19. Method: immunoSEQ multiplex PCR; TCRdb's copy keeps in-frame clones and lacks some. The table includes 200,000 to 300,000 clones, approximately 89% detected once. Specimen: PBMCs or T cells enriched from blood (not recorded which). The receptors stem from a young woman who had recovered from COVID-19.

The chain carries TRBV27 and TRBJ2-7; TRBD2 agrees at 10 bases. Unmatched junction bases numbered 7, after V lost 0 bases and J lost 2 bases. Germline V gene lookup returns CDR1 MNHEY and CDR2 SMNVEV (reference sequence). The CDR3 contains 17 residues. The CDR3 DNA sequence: TGTGCCAGCAGTTTATCTGTAGCGGGAGGTCTCACCTACGAGCAGTACTTC. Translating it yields CASSLSVAGGLTYEQYF.

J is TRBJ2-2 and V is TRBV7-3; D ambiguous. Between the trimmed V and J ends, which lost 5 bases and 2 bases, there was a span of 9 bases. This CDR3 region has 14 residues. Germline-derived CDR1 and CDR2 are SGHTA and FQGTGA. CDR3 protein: CASSEITNTGELFF. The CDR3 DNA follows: TGTGCCAGCAGCGAAATTACTAACACCGGGGAGCTGTTTTTT.

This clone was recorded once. The chain's CDR3 is CASSAGRGKDGYTF. CDR3 sequence (DNA): TGTGCCAGCAGCGCAGGGAGGGGGAAAGATGGCTACACCTTC. The chain recombines TRBV11-2 with TRBJ1-2; tentatively, D is TRBD1 (6 bases). CDR1 and CDR2 from the germline V gene are SGHAT and FQNNGV. The ends were cut back, 5 bases at V and 6 bases at J, with 16 bases in the middle. The length of the CDR3 is 14 residues.

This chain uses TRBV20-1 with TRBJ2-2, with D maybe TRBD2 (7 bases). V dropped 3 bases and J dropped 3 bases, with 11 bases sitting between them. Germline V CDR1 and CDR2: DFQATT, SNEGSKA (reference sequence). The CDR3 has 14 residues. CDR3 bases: TGCAGTGCTAGTCGGGGGGCCGACACCGGGGAGCTGTTTTTT. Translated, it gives CSASRGADTGELFF.

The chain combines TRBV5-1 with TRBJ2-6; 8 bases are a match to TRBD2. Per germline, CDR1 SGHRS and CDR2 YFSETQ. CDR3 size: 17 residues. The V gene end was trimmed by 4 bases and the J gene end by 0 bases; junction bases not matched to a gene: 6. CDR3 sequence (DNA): TGCGCCAGCAGCCTTCGCGGGGGGAGCTCTGGGGCCAACGTCCTGACTTTC. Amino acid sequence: CASSLRGGSSGANVLTF.

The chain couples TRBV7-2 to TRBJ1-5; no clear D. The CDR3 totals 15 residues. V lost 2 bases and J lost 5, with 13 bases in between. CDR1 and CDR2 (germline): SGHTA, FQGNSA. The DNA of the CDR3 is TGTGCCAGCAGCTTATTAGCGGGCGACCATCAGCCCCAGCATTTT. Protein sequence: CASSLLAGDHQPQHF.

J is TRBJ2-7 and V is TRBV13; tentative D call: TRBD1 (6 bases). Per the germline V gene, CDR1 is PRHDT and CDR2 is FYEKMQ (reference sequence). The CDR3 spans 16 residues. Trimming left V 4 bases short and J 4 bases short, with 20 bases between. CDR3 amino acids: CASSSTPRGSQYEQYF. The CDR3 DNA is TGTGCCAGCAGCTCGACGCCTAGGGGGAGCCAATACGAGCAGTACTTC. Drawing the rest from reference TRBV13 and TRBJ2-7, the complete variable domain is AAGVIQSPRHLIKEKRETATLKCYPIPRHDTVYWYQQGPGQDPQFLISFYEKMQSDKGSIPDRFSAQQFSDYHSELNMSSLELGDSALYFCASSSTPRGSQYEQYFGPGTRLTVT.

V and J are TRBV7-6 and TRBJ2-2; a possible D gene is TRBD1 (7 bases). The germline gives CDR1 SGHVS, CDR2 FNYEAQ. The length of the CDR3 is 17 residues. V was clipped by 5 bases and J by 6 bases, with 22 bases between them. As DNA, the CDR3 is TGTGCCAGCAGCCGACTAGGCAGGGGGTCTAAGCCCGGGGAGCTGTTTTTT. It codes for CASSRLGRGSKPGELFF.

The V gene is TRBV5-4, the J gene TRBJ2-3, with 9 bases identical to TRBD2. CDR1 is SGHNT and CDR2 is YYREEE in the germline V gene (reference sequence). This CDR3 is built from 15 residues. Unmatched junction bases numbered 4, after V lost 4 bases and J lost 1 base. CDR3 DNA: TGTGCCAGCAGCCTACGGACTAGCGGCACAGATACGCAGTATTTT. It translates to CASSLRTSGTDTQYF.

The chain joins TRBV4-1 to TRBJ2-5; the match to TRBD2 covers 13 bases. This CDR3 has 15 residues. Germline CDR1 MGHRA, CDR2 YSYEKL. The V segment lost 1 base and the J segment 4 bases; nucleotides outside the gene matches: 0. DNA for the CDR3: TGCGCCAGCAGCCAAGGACTAGCGGGAGGAGAGACCCAGTACTTC. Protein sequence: CASSQGLAGGETQYF.

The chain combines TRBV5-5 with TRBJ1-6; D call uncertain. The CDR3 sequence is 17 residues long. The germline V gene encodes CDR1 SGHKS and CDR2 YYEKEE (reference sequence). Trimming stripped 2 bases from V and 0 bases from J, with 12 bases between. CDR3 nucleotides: TGTGCCAGCAGCTTCTCCACACGGAGCTCCTATAATTCACCCCTCCACTTT. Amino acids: CASSFSTRSSYNSPLHF.

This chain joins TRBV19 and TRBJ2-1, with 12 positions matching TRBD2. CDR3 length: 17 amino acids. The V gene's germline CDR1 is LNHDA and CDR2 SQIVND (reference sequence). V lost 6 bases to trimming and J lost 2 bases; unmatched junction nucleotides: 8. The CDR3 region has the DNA TGTGCCAGTAGAAGGCTAGCGGGAGGGAGAACCTACAATGAGCAGTTCTTC. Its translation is CASRRLAGGRTYNEQFF.

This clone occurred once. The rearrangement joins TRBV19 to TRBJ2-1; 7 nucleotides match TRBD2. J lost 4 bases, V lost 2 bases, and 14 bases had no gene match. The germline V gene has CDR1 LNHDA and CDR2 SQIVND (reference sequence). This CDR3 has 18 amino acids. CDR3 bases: TGTGCCAGTAGTATATTGGGCGGGAGCATGGCTACTTACAATGAGCAGTTCTTC. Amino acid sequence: CASSILGGSMATYNEQFF.

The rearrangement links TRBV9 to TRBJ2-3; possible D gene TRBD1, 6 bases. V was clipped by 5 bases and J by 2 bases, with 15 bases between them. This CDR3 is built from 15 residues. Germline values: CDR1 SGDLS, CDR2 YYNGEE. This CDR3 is CASSRTDVTTDTQYF. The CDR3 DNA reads TGTGCCAGCAGTAGGACAGACGTTACCACAGATACGCAGTATTTT.

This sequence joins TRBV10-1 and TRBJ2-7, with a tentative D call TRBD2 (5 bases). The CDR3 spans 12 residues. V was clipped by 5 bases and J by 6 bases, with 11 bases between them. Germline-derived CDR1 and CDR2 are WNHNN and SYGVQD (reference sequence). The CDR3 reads CASSLSEGEQYF. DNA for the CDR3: TGCGCCAGCAGTCTTAGTGAGGGCGAGCAGTACTTC.

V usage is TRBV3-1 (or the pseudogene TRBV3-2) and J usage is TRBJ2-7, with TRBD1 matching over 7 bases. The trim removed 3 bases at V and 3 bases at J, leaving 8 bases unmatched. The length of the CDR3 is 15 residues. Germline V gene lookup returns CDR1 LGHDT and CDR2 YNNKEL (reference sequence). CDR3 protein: CASSHGTDSHYEQYF. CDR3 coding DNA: TGTGCCAGCAGCCACGGGACAGATTCTCACTACGAGCAGTACTTC.

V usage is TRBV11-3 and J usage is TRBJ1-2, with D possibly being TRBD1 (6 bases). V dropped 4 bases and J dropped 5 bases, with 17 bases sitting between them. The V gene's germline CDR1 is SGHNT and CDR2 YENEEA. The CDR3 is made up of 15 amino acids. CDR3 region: CASSSGQGLGYGYTF. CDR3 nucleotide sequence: TGTGCCAGCAGCTCCGGGCAGGGGCTGGGGTATGGCTACACCTTC.

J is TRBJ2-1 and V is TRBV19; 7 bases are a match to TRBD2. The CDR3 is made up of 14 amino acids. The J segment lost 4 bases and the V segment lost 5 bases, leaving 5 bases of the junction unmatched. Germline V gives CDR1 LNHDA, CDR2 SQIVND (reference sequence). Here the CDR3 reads CASSGSGEYNEQFF. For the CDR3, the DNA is TGTGCCAGTAGTGGGAGCGGGGAGTACAATGAGCAGTTCTTC.

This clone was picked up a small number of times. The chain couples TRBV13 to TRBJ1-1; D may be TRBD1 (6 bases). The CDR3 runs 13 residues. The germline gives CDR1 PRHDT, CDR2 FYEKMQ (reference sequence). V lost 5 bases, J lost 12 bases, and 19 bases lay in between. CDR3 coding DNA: TGTGCCAGCAGCCCCACAGGGTCGGTGTGGTCTTTCTTT. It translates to CASSPTGSVWSFF.

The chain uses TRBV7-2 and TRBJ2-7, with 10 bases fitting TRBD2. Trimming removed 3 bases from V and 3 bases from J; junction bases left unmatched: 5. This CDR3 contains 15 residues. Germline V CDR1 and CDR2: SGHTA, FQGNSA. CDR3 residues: CASSLELAGRYEQYF. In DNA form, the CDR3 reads TGTGCCAGCAGCTTGGAACTAGCGGGACGCTACGAGCAGTACTTC. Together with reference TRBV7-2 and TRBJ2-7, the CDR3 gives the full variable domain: GAGVSQSPSNKVTEKGKDVELRCDPISGHTALYWYRQSLGQGLEFLIYFQGNSAPDKSGLPSDRFSAERTGGSVSTLTIQRTQQEDSAVYLCASSLELAGRYEQYFGPGTRLTVT.

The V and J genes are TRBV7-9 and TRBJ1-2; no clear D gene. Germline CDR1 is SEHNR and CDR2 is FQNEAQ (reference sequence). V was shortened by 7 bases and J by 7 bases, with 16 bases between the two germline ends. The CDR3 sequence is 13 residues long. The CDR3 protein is CASKAGLASGYTF. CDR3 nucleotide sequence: TGTGCCAGCAAGGCAGGCCTTGCGTCTGGCTACACCTTC.

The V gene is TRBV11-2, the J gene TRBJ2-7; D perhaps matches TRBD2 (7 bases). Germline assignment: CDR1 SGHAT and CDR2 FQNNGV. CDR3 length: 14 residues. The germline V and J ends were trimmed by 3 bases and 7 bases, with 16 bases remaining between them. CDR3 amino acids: CASSLGGAEGEQYF. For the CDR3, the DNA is TGTGCCAGCAGCTTGGGGGGGGCGGAAGGGGAGCAGTACTTC.

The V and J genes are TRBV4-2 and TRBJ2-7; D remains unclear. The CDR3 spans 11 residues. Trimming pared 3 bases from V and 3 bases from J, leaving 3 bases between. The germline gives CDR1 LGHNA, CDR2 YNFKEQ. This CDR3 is CASSQSYEQYF. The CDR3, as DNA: TGTGCCAGCAGCCAGAGCTACGAGCAGTACTTC.

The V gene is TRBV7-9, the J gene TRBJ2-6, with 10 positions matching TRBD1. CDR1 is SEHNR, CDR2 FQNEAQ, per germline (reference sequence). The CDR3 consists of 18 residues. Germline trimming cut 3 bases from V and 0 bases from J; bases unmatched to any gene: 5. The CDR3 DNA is TGTGCCAGCAGCTTGGGGACAGGGGCCCACTCTGGGGCCAACGTCCTGACTTTC. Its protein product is CASSLGTGAHSGANVLTF. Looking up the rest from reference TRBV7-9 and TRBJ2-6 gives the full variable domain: DTGVSQNPRHKITKRGQNVTFRCDPISEHNRLYWYRQTLGQGPEFLTYFQNEAQLEKSRLLSDRFSAERPKGSFSTLEIQRTEQGDSAMYLCASSLGTGAHSGANVLTFGAGSRLTVL.

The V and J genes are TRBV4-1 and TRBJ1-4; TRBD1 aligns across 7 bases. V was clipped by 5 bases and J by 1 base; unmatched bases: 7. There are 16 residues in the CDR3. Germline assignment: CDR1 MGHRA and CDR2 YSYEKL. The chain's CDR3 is CASSDTYRGTNEKLFF. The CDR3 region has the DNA TGCGCCAGCAGCGACACTTACAGGGGAACTAATGAAAAACTGTTTTTT.

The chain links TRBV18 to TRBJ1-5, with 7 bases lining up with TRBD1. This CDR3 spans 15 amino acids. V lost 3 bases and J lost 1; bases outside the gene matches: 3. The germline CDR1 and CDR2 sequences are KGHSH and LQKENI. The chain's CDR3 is CASSPLQGSNQPQHF. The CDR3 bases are TGTGCCAGCTCACCTTTACAGGGGAGCAATCAGCCCCAGCATTTT.

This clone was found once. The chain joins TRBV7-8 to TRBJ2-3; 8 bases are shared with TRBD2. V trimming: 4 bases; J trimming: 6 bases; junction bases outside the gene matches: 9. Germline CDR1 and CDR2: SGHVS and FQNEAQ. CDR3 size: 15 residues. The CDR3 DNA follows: TGTGCCAGCAGCTCGTCTCGCGGGGGGCCGGATACGCAGTATTTT. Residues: CASSSSRGGPDTQYF. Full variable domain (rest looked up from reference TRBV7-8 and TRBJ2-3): GAGVSQSPRYKVAKRGQDVALRCDPISGHVSLFWYQQALGQGPEFLTYFQNEAQLDKSGLPSDRFFAERPEGSVSTLKIQRTQQEDSAVYLCASSSSRGGPDTQYFGPGTRLTVL.

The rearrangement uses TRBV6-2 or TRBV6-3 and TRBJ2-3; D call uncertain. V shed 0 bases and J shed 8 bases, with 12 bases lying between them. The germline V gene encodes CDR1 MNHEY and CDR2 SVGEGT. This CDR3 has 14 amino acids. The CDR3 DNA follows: TGTGCCAGCAGTTACTCGACGGAAGGAGCTACGCAGTATTTT. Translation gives CASSYSTEGATQYF.

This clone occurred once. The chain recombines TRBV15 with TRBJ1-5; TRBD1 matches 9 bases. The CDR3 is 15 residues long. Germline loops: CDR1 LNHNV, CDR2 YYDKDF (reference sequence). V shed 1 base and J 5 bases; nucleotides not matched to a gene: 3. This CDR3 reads CATSRGDRVDQPQHF. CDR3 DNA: TGTGCCACCAGCAGAGGGGACAGGGTGGATCAGCCCCAGCATTTT.

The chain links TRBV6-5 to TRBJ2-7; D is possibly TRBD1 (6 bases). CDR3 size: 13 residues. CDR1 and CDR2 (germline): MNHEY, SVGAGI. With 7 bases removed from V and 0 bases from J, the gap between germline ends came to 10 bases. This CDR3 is CASIGQISYEQYF. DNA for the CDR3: TGTGCCAGCATAGGACAGATCTCCTACGAGCAGTACTTC.